This T cell receptor (beta chain) was observed in a study of T cell responses to AZD1222 COVID-19 vaccine. A note on this clone: The antigen is unknown.

Broader study findings: Only a handful of AZD1222 recipients were seropositive at baseline. The donor group comprised mostly white British people and more females; the analysis possibly underestimated clonal diversity.

Trimming stripped 1 base from V and 8 bases from J, with 14 bases between. CDR1 is SGHAT and CDR2 is FQNNGV in the germline V gene. This CDR3 contains 14 residues. Clones were read by immunoSEQ multiplex PCR, and TCRdb kept only the in-frame ones, dropping some. Counted here are 90,000 to 110,000 clones, over 80% occurring once; the ten biggest clones make up more than 4.5%. This clonotype was sampled from an adult in good health. Sequencing was performed on peripheral blood, taken on day 0 of AZD1222 vaccination. This chain connects TRBV11-2 to TRBJ1-1; the D is unclear. Written as DNA, the CDR3 is TGTGCCAGCAGCTTAGTTGACGGCCGTGGGGAAGCTTTCTTT. This sequence encodes CASSLVDGRGEAFF.